Each of the 21 T cell receptor beta chains below was sequenced from the same sample in a study of T cells in Graves' hyperthyroidism and ophthalmopathy. Amplified TCR beta CDR3 regions derived from RNA transcripts. TCR CDR3 regions were first amplified by RT-PCR with HTBI primers. Each CDR3 protein gets one entry after TCRdb re-called the multiplex PCR reads with MiXCR. The sample carries about 260,000 distinct CDR3 sequences, over 15% recorded once. The sample consisted of blood. The receptors originated from a woman aged 18-35 years with Graves' ophthalmopathy.

This clonotype was counted many times. The chain employs TRBV10-2 and TRBJ2-1; 7 nucleotides agree with TRBD2. The J segment lost 2 bases and the V segment lost 0 bases, leaving 16 bases of the junction unmatched. The CDR3 has 20 amino acids. Germline V gives CDR1 WSHSY, CDR2 SAAADI. CDR3 amino acids: CASSESKLSAGWTPYNEQFF. CDR3 in DNA: TGCGCCAGCAGTGAGTCGAAATTGTCAGCGGGATGGACCCCCTACAATGAGCAGTTCTTC.

In regard to this clonotype: A much larger clone sits a single nucleotide away, making a read error possible. The chain links TRBV4-3 to TRBJ2-7, with 8 bases matching TRBD2. Per the germline V gene, CDR1 is LGHNA and CDR2 is YSLEER. CDR3 size: 15 residues. V shed 0 bases, J shed 7 bases, and the junction held 8 bases outside the gene matches. The CDR3 loop is CASSQDYSAGGEQYF. The CDR3 region has the DNA TGCGCCAGCAGCCAAGATTATAGCGCGGGGGGAGAGCAGTACTTC.

This clonotype was seen at least ten times. J is TRBJ1-5 and V is TRBV12-3 or TRBV12-4, with 7 nucleotides matching TRBD1. The CDR3 runs to 17 residues. The ends lost 6 bases at V and 6 bases at J; junction bases unmatched: 17. The CDR3 nucleotides read TGTGCCAGCAGGGACGACAGACAGGGCCGGTACAGTCAGCCCCAGCATTTT. Translated, it gives CASRDDRQGRYSQPQHF.

The chain combines TRBV27 with TRBJ2-5, with 12 bases lining up with TRBD2. V was pared by 2 bases and J by 12 bases, with 7 bases of the junction left unmatched. This CDR3 region has 14 residues. Germline V gene data show CDR1 as MNHEY and CDR2 as SMNVEV (reference sequence). The CDR3 here is CASSLRASGRGEYF. The CDR3 DNA is TGTGCCAGCAGTTTAAGGGCTAGCGGGAGGGGGGAGTACTTC.

This clonotype has ten or more counts. The rearrangement joins TRBV12-3 or TRBV12-4 to TRBJ2-1; TRBD2 is a possible D gene (6 bases). Trimming stripped 6 bases from V and 3 bases from J, with 6 bases between. This CDR3 is 12 amino acids long. The DNA of the CDR3 is TGTGCCAGCAGGGGGGGCTACAATGAGCAGTTCTTC. Protein: CASRGGYNEQFF.

This clonotype was observed many times. The genes are TRBV28 and TRBJ2-1, with TRBD2 matching over 7 bases. V lost 5 bases and J lost 0; bases outside the gene matches: 10. The CDR3 covers 17 residues. Germline values: CDR1 MDHEN, CDR2 SYDVKM. CDR3 nucleotides: TGTGCCAGCAGTGCACCCGCTAGCGGTGCCTCCTACAATGAGCAGTTCTTC. It specifies CASSAPASGASYNEQFF.

The CDR3 spells CSARDHGSGDDTQYF. The CDR3 DNA reads as TGCAGTGCTAGAGATCATGGTAGCGGGGATGACACGCAGTATTTT. V usage is TRBV20-1 and J usage is TRBJ2-3; 8 bases line up with TRBD2. This CDR3 contains 15 residues. Trimming at V came to 0 bases and at J to 9 bases, leaving 11 bases not matched to a gene. Germline V lookup: CDR1 DFQATT, CDR2 SNEGSKA (reference sequence).

This clonotype was recorded a few times. This clone may be a read error of a much larger clone one base away. This chain links TRBV5-1 with TRBJ1-4; unclear D gene. In germline, CDR1 is SGHRS, CDR2 YFSETQ. The CDR3 sequence is 14 residues long. DNA for the CDR3: TGCGCCAGCCGACCCGGAACAACTAATGGAAAACTGTTTTTT. The encoded protein is CASRPGTTNGKLFF.

This clonotype was detected many times. This chain joins TRBV4-1 and TRBJ1-1; D is ambiguous. From germline, CDR1 is MGHRA and CDR2 YSYEKL. This CDR3 has 15 amino acids. The V end lost 0 bases, the J end lost 0 bases, and 8 bases lay between the germline ends. CDR3 nucleotide sequence: TGCGCCAGCAGCCAAGAGTCCCGATTGAACACTGAAGCTTTCTTT. It translates to CASSQESRLNTEAFF.

In its sample, this clonotype was seen many times. The chain uses TRBV28 and TRBJ2-7; tentative D call: TRBD1 (6 bases). Trimming removed 8 bases from V and 0 bases from J, with 11 bases in between. Germline CDR1 reads MDHEN; CDR2 reads SYDVKM. The CDR3 is 13 residues long. This CDR3 is CASFGTPSYEQYF. The CDR3 DNA reads as TGTGCCAGCTTTGGGACACCCTCCTACGAGCAGTACTTC.

This clonotype was counted ten times or more. The chain employs TRBV11-2 and TRBJ2-1; perhaps D is TRBD1 or TRBD2 (5 bases each). Trimming removed 5 bases from V and 1 base from J, with 9 bases in between. This CDR3 region has 14 residues. CDR1 is SGHAT, CDR2 FQNNGV, per germline. For the CDR3, the DNA is TGTGCCAGCAGCCGGGACCCGTCCTACAATGAGCAGTTCTTC. Its protein is CASSRDPSYNEQFF.

This clonotype was seen ten or more times. The genes are TRBV3-1 and TRBJ2-2; 14 positions agree with TRBD2. There are 20 residues in the CDR3. V was clipped by 1 base and J by 10 bases; unmatched bases: 17. Per the germline V gene, CDR1 is LGHDT and CDR2 is YNNKEL (reference sequence). CDR3: CASSQVAGLAGGHSSKELFF. In nucleotides, the CDR3 is TGTGCCAGCAGCCAAGTGGCAGGACTAGCGGGGGGCCATTCTAGTAAGGAGCTGTTTTTT.

This clonotype was counted at least ten times. This rearrangement joins TRBV5-5 to TRBJ2-5; D perhaps matches TRBD1 (6 bases). V was cut by 4 bases and J by 1 base, with 20 bases left in between. CDR1 and CDR2 from the germline V gene are SGHKS and YYEKEE (reference sequence). The CDR3 runs to 17 residues. The CDR3 DNA reads as TGTGCCAGCAGCGCCGGGACACCGCAACGATCCCAAGAGACCCAGTACTTC. Translated: CASSAGTPQRSQETQYF. Filled out from reference TRBV5-5 and TRBJ2-5, the complete variable domain reads DAGVTQSPTHLIKTRGQQVTLRCSPISGHKSVSWYQQVLGQGPQFIFQYYEKEERGRGNFPDRFSARQFPNYSSELNVNALLLGDSALYLCASSAGTPQRSQETQYFGPGTRLLVL.

The chain is built from TRBV24-1 and TRBJ2-7; maybe TRBD2 (5 bases). The CDR3 loop spans 13 amino acids. Germline CDR1 reads KGHDR; CDR2 reads SFDVKD. V gave up 4 bases and J gave up 5 bases, with 11 bases separating them. The chain's CDR3 is CATSDPSTNEQYF. CDR3 coding DNA: TGTGCCACCAGTGACCCTAGCACTAACGAGCAGTACTTC.

This clonotype appeared a single time. The rearrangement uses TRBV11-2 and TRBJ2-5; D may be TRBD2 (6 bases). Trimming cost V 4 bases and J 4 bases, with 13 bases left between them. This CDR3 comprises 14 residues. Germline CDR1 reads SGHAT; CDR2 reads FQNNGV. This CDR3 is CASSWGLGTETQYF. The CDR3 region has the DNA TGTGCCAGCAGCTGGGGACTGGGGACAGAGACCCAGTACTTC.

In its sample, this clonotype was seen many times. This chain uses TRBV4-2 with TRBJ1-1, with 11 bases identical to TRBD1. This CDR3 has 15 amino acids. The J segment lost 5 bases and the V segment lost 3 bases, leaving 5 bases of the junction unmatched. Germline CDR1 and CDR2: LGHNA and YNFKEQ. The CDR3 nucleotides read TGTGCCAGCAGCCACCGTGGACAGGGGGCGACTGAAGCTTTCTTT. Translated: CASSHRGQGATEAFF.

This clonotype was picked up a small number of times. A much larger clone lies one base from this, so it may be a read error. Here the CDR3 DNA reads TGTGCCGGCAGCCCGCAAACAGGATTGAACACTGAAGCTTTCTTT. As protein: CAGSPQTGLNTEAFF. The chain uses TRBV7-9 and TRBJ1-1, with D possibly matching TRBD1 (5 bases). CDR1 and CDR2 from the germline V gene are SEHNR and FQNEAQ (reference sequence). This CDR3 has 15 residues.

There are a few counts of this clonotype. The chain recombines TRBV6-6 with TRBJ1-2; 8 nucleotides match TRBD1. Germline CDR1 and CDR2: MNHNY and SVGAGI (reference sequence). This CDR3 has 18 amino acids. The J segment lost 4 bases and the V segment lost 0 bases, leaving 13 bases of the junction unmatched. The CDR3 loop reads CASSYSSHLQGVSYGYTF. The CDR3 nucleotides read TGTGCCAGCAGTTACTCGTCGCACTTACAGGGGGTGAGCTATGGCTACACCTTC.

This clonotype was recorded at least ten times. This chain joins TRBV30 and TRBJ2-3; D remains unclear. The CDR3 covers 12 residues. Trimming took off 2 bases at V and 1 base at J, with 4 bases between the two ends. The germline CDR1 and CDR2 sequences are GTSNPN and SVGIG (reference sequence). The CDR3 DNA follows: TGTGCCTGGAGTATGGGCACAGATACGCAGTATTTT. It translates to CAWSMGTDTQYF.

This clonotype was observed a handful of times. V usage is TRBV7-6 and J usage is TRBJ2-3; no reliable D call. CDR1 is SGHVS and CDR2 is FNYEAQ in the germline V gene. The CDR3 consists of 14 residues. Trimming removed 7 bases at V and 4 bases at J, with 15 bases between. The CDR3 spells CASTPARASDTQYF. The CDR3 coding sequence is TGTGCCAGCACCCCGGCACGCGCCTCAGATACGCAGTATTTT.

At least ten counts were recorded for this clonotype. The chain links TRBV13 to TRBJ2-3; either TRBD1 or TRBD2 may supply D (5 bases each). The length of the CDR3 is 14 residues. Trimming left V 4 bases short and J 1 base short, with 9 bases between. From germline, CDR1 is PRHDT and CDR2 FYEKMQ (reference sequence). For the CDR3, the DNA is TGTGCCAGCAGCTGCCGGGACCGCACAGATACGCAGTATTTT. Translation: CASSCRDRTDTQYF. The entire variable domain, with the rest obtained from reference TRBV13 and TRBJ2-3, is as follows: AAGVIQSPRHLIKEKRETATLKCYPIPRHDTVYWYQQGPGQDPQFLISFYEKMQSDKGSIPDRFSAQQFSDYHSELNMSSLELGDSALYFCASSCRDRTDTQYFGPGTRLTVL.